The present TCR beta chain was sequenced within a study of T cells after yellow fever vaccination. Many counts were recorded for this clonotype. Antigen: not known. Production of TCR cDNA was by 5'RACE template switching, which also added a universal primer site and UMIs. MiXCR, applied by TCRdb to the 5' RACE reads, yields one record per CDR3 protein. Of about 350,000 distinct CDR3 sequences in the sample, around 8.1% were seen once. Study outcomes and limitations: Post-booster repertoires contained most primary-vaccination clones again (roughly 97% CD4, around 89% CD8). FACS-sorted repertoires might harbor abundant contaminating clonotypes from the bulk population. Relatively few clonotypes were ones that appeared in both CD4 and CD8 compartments.

This CDR3 is built from 14 residues. Trimming took 8 bases from V and 3 from J, leaving 16 bases between them. Per the germline V gene, CDR1 is MNHNS and CDR2 is SASEGT. The source was PBMCs, collected about 49 days after the first yellow fever vaccination. The sequence came from a man aged 18-30 years who received the YFV17D yellow fever vaccine. This sequence joins TRBV6-1 and TRBJ1-1, with D possibly being TRBD1 (6 bases). The DNA for the CDR3 is TGTGCCAGCCAGTGGACAGCGAGGGACACTGAAGCTTTCTTT. Protein product: CASQWTARDTEAFF.